This T cell receptor (beta chain) was captured by sequencing in a study of T cells after yellow fever vaccination. CDR1 is KGHDR, CDR2 SFDVKD, per germline. V lost 3 bases, J lost 11 bases, and 16 bases lay in between. The CDR3 loop spans 15 amino acids. Template switching by 5'RACE produced TCR cDNA, adding a universal primer site and UMIs. TCRdb reprocessed the 5' RACE reads with MiXCR, giving one entry per CDR3 protein. The sample lists under 600,000 distinct CDR3 sequences; 20% to 25% were seen once. This TCR came from a man aged 18 to 29 who received the YFV17D yellow fever vaccine. This specimen consisted of PBMCs, obtained more than 20 days after the first yellow fever vaccination. The chain is built from TRBV24-1 and TRBJ2-6; the D gene is possibly TRBD2 (5 bases). Here the CDR3 DNA reads TGTGCCACCAGTGATGGGAGTCAAGGGCAGGACGTCCTGACTTTC. Protein sequence: CATSDGSQGQDVLTF.